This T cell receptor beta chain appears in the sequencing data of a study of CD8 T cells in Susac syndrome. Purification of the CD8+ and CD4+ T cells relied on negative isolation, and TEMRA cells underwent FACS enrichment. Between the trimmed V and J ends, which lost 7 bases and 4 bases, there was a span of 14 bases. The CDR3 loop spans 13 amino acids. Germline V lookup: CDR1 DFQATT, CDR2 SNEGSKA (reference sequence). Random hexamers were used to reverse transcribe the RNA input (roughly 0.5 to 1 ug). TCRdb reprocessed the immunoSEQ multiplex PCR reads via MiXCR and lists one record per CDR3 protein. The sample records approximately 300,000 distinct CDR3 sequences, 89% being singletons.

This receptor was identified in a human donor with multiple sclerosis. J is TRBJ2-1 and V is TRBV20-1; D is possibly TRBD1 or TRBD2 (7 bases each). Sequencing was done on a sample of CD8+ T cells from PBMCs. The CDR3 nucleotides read TGCAGTGGCAGGGGGGGCCTATACAATGAGCAGTTCTTC. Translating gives CSGRGGLYNEQFF.